This passage covers 10 T cell receptor beta chains from one sample sequenced in a study of cytomegalovirus exposure and HLA in healthy donors. It was with 60 Vbeta and 13 Jbeta primers that the PCR ran. Profiled with immunoSEQ multiplex PCR; TCRdb holds only in-frame clones, not every one. The sample lists 160,000 or so clones, less than 90% occurring once. The material sequenced was PBMCs. The source is a man aged 25 to 40 in good health and CMV-seronegative.

This sequence joins TRBV5-5 and TRBJ2-4; TRBD2 matches at 9 bases. CDR1 SGHKS and CDR2 YYEKEE come from the germline V gene (reference sequence). Trimming at V came to 0 bases and at J to 5 bases, leaving 3 bases not matched to a gene. The CDR3 sequence is 15 residues long. CDR3 nucleotides: TGTGCCAGCAGCTTGGAAGGCGGGAGGGAAAACATTCAGTACTTC. Amino acids: CASSLEGGRENIQYF.

This chain joins TRBV28 and TRBJ1-1; the D gene is possibly TRBD1 (5 bases). Trimming stripped 6 bases from V and 0 bases from J, with 26 bases between. Germline assignment: CDR1 MDHEN and CDR2 SYDVKM. CDR3 length: 19 amino acids. CDR3 DNA sequence: TGTGCCAGCAGCCCCACGGTTAGGGGTCAGGCCCGGGTGAACACTGAAGCTTTCTTT. It yields the protein CASSPTVRGQARVNTEAFF.

Concerning this clone: A read error may produce the germline difference seen at one junction end. CDR3 sequence reads: CASSLFSRSNTGELFF. CDR3 nucleotide sequence: TGTGCTAGCAGCTTATTCTCCAGATCGAACACCGGGGAGCTGTTTTTT. The chain recombines TRBV7-7 with TRBJ2-2, with no clear D. The CDR3 runs 16 residues. Per the germline V gene, CDR1 is SSHAT and CDR2 is FNYEAQ (reference sequence).

The J gene is TRBJ2-7, the V gene TRBV13, with 10 bases aligning to TRBD1. From germline, CDR1 is PRHDT and CDR2 FYEKMQ (reference sequence). This CDR3 comprises 15 residues. The V and J ends lost 4 bases and 2 bases, in that order; junction bases with no gene match: 5. The CDR3 region has the DNA TGTGCCAGCAGCTCGCCGGGACAGGGGACCTACGAGCAGTACTTC. Translation gives CASSSPGQGTYEQYF.

V usage is TRBV4-1 and J usage is TRBJ1-4; 8 bases are shared with TRBD1. Trimming at V came to 5 bases and at J to 2 bases, leaving 4 bases not matched to a gene. The length of the CDR3 is 15 residues. Germline CDR1 and CDR2: MGHRA and YSYEKL. The CDR3: CASSKRTGTNEKLFF. The CDR3 coding sequence is TGCGCCAGCAGCAAACGGACAGGGACTAATGAAAAACTGTTTTTT.

J is TRBJ2-2 and V is TRBV19; D perhaps matches TRBD2 (5 bases). The CDR3 consists of 14 residues. Germline V CDR1 and CDR2: LNHDA, SQIVND (reference sequence). As DNA, the CDR3 is TGTGCGATCAGCGGAGACACGAACACCGGGGAGCTGTTTTTT. The encoded protein is CAISGDTNTGELFF.

This chain connects TRBV6-1 to TRBJ2-2; the D gene is possibly TRBD2 (6 bases). CDR1 and CDR2 from the germline V gene are MNHNS and SASEGT. The CDR3 has 15 residues. Trimming left V 8 bases short and J 5 bases short, with 18 bases between. Here the CDR3 reads CASRAGAFLTGELFF. CDR3 DNA sequence: TGTGCCAGCCGAGCGGGTGCCTTCCTGACCGGGGAGCTGTTTTTT.

The chain couples TRBV9 to TRBJ1-4; possible D gene TRBD1, 6 bases. The ends were cut back, 0 bases at V and 7 bases at J, with 13 bases in the middle. Germline lookup yields CDR1 SGDLS and CDR2 YYNGEE. This CDR3 is 15 amino acids long. The CDR3 bases are TGTGCCAGCAGCGTAGACGAGGGGGTAGGTGAAAAACTGTTTTTT. Its translation is CASSVDEGVGEKLFF.

This chain links TRBV19 with TRBJ2-7, with 9 bases fitting TRBD1. CDR3 length equals 15 residues. From germline, CDR1 is LNHDA and CDR2 SQIVND (reference sequence). J lost 3 bases, V lost 4 bases, and 7 bases had no gene match. For the CDR3, the DNA is TGTGCCAGTAGTAGGGAGGACAGGGGATACTACGAGCAGTACTTC. Translation: CASSREDRGYYEQYF.

The rearrangement links TRBV6-1 to TRBJ1-6; D remains ambiguous. Looked up from germline, CDR1 is MNHNS and CDR2 is SASEGT. V lost 1 base and J 3 bases, leaving 7 bases between the germline ends. The CDR3 totals 15 residues. CDR3 loop: CASSEGLNYNSPLHF. DNA of the CDR3: TGTGCCAGCAGTGAAGGACTTAACTATAATTCACCCCTCCACTTT.